The 3 T cell receptor beta chains reported below all come from one sample, sequenced in a study of cytomegalovirus exposure and HLA in healthy donors. Use of 60 Vbeta and 13 Jbeta primers characterized the PCR. Profiling relied on immunoSEQ multiplex PCR, and the TCRdb table lists in-frame clones only, not all of them. The sample contains 90,000 to 150,000 clones, over 70% of which appear only once. The sample comprised PBMCs. These receptors originate from a woman aged 35 to 49 in good health and CMV-seropositive.

This sequence joins TRBV6-5 and TRBJ2-4; maybe TRBD1 (6 bases). V gave up 6 bases and J gave up 2 bases, with 14 bases separating them. This CDR3 comprises 15 residues. Germline V gives CDR1 MNHEY, CDR2 SVGAGI. The CDR3 loop reads CASSLQQGSKNIQYF. The CDR3 bases are TGTGCCAGCAGCCTACAACAGGGCTCCAAAAACATTCAGTACTTC.

In this sample, this clone turned up once. Additional DNA sequences in this sample encode the identical CDR3. The J gene is TRBJ2-7, the V gene TRBV30, with no clear D. The CDR3 is 11 amino acids. Germline V lookup: CDR1 GTSNPN, CDR2 SVGIG (reference sequence). Trimming took 1 base from V and 3 from J, leaving 4 bases between them. The DNA of the CDR3 is TGTGCCTGGAGTGGGCTCTACGAGCAGTACTTC. Amino acid sequence: CAWSGLYEQYF.

V gene TRBV4-3 combines with J gene TRBJ2-1; maybe TRBD1 (5 bases). With 1 base removed from V and 8 bases from J, the gap between germline ends came to 12 bases. CDR1 and CDR2 from the germline V gene are LGHNA and YSLEER. The CDR3 spans 14 residues. CDR3 DNA sequence: TGCGCCAGCAGCCAAGCCGGCAGGGCCCATGAGCAGTTCTTC. Protein: CASSQAGRAHEQFF.